The TCR beta chain described here comes from a study of CD8 T cell repertoires and HIV-1 epitope variants. Study background: The baseline condition was 1M T cells left uncultured. Study results and limitations: Beta chains alone show antigen proliferation, not cytokine profile or function. Of about 10 antigen-specific beta clonotypes, about six appeared to cross-react with escape variants.

The CDR3 loop spans 14 amino acids. Germline lookup yields CDR1 SGHDT and CDR2 YYEEEE. V lost 0 bases and J 2 bases, leaving 9 bases between the germline ends. The table came from immunoSEQ multiplex PCR; TCRdb's copy has only in-frame clones and leaves some out. The sample has about 7,100 clones, 66% seen once. Points on this clone: The antigen remains undetermined.

The sequence derives from a male donor with HIV. What was sequenced was cultured CD8+ T cells derived from PBMCs. The rearrangement joins TRBV5-6 to TRBJ2-7; no clear D gene. CDR3 region: CASSLGSKTYEQYF. The CDR3, as DNA: TGTGCCAGCAGCTTGGGTAGTAAAACCTACGAGCAGTACTTC. Filled out from reference TRBV5-6 and TRBJ2-7, the complete variable domain reads DAGVTQSPTHLIKTRGQQVTLRCSPKSGHDTVSWYQQALGQGPQFIFQYYEEEERQRGNFPDRFSGHQFPNYSSELNVNALLLGDSALYLCASSLGSKTYEQYFGPGTRLTVT.